The rows below give T cell receptor beta chains drawn from one sample of a study of blood T cell repertoires in COVID-19. Data came from immunoSEQ multiplex PCR; TCRdb stores just in-frame clones and leaves some out. The data contain more than 150,000 clones, 65% to 85% of them singletons. Sequences were obtained from peripheral blood. These receptors all stem from a woman of 80 years or more with acute or convalescent COVID-19. Both conserved end residues are part of each CDR3. Fields, in order: clone size, D gene, J gene, V gene, CDR3 DNA, CDR3 protein. A D gene is named only where the DNA matches it firmly. The size field is filled for only some rows; it gives once, few, many or a size class.

.,.,TRBJ2-7,TRBV5-1,TGCGCCAGCAGCTTGGTGTCAGGGGCGAGGGATGAGCAGTACTTC,CASSLVSGARDEQYF
.,TRBD2,TRBJ2-3,TRBV5-1,TGCGCCAGCAGCGTGTTAGCGGGGGGGCGGAAAGATACGCAGTATTTT,CASSVLAGGRKDTQYF
once,.,TRBJ1-4,TRBV5-4,TGTGCCAGCAGCTTGGAGGGGTCTAATGAAAAACTGTTTTTT,CASSLEGSNEKLFF
.,.,TRBJ2-5,TRBV2,TGTGCCAGCAGGGGGACGGTAGGGGGGACCCAGTACTTC,CASRGTVGGTQYF
.,.,TRBJ2-7,TRBV6-1,TGTGCCAGCAGTGAAGTCGCGGCCAGCGTCTACGTTGAGCAGTACTTC,CASSEVAASVYVEQYF
.,.,TRBJ2-7,TRBV28,TGTGCCAGCAAGCCGGGACACCCACCCTACGAGCAGTACTTC,CASKPGHPPYEQYF
.,.,TRBJ1-2,TRBV19,TGTGCCAGTAGTCAATCATCCCGGACAGACAGCTATGGCTACACCTTC,CASSQSSRTDSYGYTF
few,.,TRBJ2-1,TRBV5-1,TGCGCCAGCAGCTTGGACGGGAGTTTTGAGCAGTTCTTC,CASSLDGSFEQFF
once,TRBD1,TRBJ1-6,TRBV11-1,TGTGCCAGCAGCCCGGACAGGGTGGATTCACCCCTCCACTTT,CASSPDRVDSPLHF
.,.,TRBJ2-7,TRBV12-3/TRBV12-4,TGTGCCAGCAGAGGCAGGGGAACCTACGAGCAGTACTTC,CASRGRGTYEQYF
.,.,TRBJ1-2,TRBV5-8,TGTGCCAGCAGCTTGGGGGGCCAGGGGTATGGCTACACCTTC,CASSLGGQGYGYTF
.,.,TRBJ1-6,TRBV11-2,TGTGCCACCGGAGAGGGCTCCTATAATTCACCCCTCCACTTT,CATGEGSYNSPLHF